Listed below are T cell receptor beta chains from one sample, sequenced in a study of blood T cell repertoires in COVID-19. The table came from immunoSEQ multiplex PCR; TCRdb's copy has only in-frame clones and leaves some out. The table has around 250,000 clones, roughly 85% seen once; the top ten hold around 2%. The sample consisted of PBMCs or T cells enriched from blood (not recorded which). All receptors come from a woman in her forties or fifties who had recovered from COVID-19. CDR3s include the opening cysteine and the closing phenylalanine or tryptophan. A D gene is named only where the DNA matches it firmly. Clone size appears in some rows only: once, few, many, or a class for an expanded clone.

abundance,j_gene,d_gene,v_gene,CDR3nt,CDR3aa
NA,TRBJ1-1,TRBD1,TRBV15,TGTGCCACCAGCAGATCCAGGGGGATCACTGAAGCTTTCTTT,CATSRSRGITEAFF
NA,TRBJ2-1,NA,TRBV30,TGTGCCTGGAGTCCCTACTCCGGCGGAAATGAGCAGTTCTTC,CAWSPYSGGNEQFF
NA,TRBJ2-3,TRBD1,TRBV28,TGTGCCAGCAGTTGGGGACAGGGGGCAGATACGCAGTATTTT,CASSWGQGADTQYF
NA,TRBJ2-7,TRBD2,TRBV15,TGTGCCACCAGCAGCGGCGGACTAGCGGGAGACGAGCAGTACTTC,CATSSGGLAGDEQYF
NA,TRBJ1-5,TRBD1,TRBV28,TGTGCCAGCAGACCCGGGACAGGGGGCAGTGGCAATCAGCCCCAGCATTTT,CASRPGTGGSGNQPQHF
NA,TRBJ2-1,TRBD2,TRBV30,TGTGCCTGGAGTGTAGGCGGGAGGAATGAGCAGTTCTTC,CAWSVGGRNEQFF
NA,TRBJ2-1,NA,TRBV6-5,TGTGCCAGCAGTTCCACTCGGAATGAGCAGTTCTTC,CASSSTRNEQFF
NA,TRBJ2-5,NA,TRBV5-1,TGCGCCAGCAGCTCGGGAGACGGGCAAGAGACCCAGTACTTC,CASSSGDGQETQYF
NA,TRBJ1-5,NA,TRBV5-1,TGCGCCAGCAGCTTGGCGACAGACCCGAATCAGCCCCAGCATTTT,CASSLATDPNQPQHF
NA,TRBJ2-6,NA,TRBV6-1,TGTGCCAGCAGTGCGAACCCTAACAGGGCTGGGGCCAACGTCCTGACTTTC,CASSANPNRAGANVLTF
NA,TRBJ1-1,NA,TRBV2,TGTGCCAGCAGTGAAGCTGAGGGCGCTGAAGCTTTCTTT,CASSEAEGAEAFF
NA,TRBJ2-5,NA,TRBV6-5,TGTGCCAGCACCAGGGAAGAGACCCAGTACTTC,CASTREETQYF
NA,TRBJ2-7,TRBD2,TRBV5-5,TGTGCCAGCAGCTTGGCAGGACTAGCTGTATCGAACGAGCAGTACTTC,CASSLAGLAVSNEQYF
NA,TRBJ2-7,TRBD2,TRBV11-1,TGTGCCAGCAGCTCCGGGGGACTAGCGGGGGGCTACGAGCAGTACTTC,CASSSGGLAGGYEQYF
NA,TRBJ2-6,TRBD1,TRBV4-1,TGCGCCAGCAGCCGAGGGACAGCCTCTGGGGCCAACGTCCTGACTTTC,CASSRGTASGANVLTF
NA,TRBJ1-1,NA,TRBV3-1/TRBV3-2,TGTGCCAGCAGCCGTAAACAGGGCACTGAAGCTTTCTTT,CASSRKQGTEAFF
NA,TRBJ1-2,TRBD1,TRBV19,TGTGCCAGTAGTATCCCAGGGGGCGGTGGCTACACCTTC,CASSIPGGGGYTF
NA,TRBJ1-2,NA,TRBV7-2,TGTGCCAGCAGCTTAGCGTTTCAGGGAAACTATGGCTACACCTTC,CASSLAFQGNYGYTF
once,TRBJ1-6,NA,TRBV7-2,TGTGCCAGCAGCTTTCTCGATTCACCCCTCCACTTT,CASSFLDSPLHF
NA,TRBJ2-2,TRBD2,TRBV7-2,TGTGCCAGCAGCTTTCGACTAGCGGGGTCCGGGGAGCTGTTTTTT,CASSFRLAGSGELFF
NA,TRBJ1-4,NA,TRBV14,TGTGCCAGCAGCTCCAAACAGGGCGGGAATGAAAAACTGTTTTTT,CASSSKQGGNEKLFF
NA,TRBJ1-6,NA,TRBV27,TGTGCCAGCCGATCTTCGAATACGGAGGGGTTGTATTCACCCCTCCACTTT,CASRSSNTEGLYSPLHF
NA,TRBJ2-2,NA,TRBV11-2,TGTGCCAGCAGCATCAACAGGGACGCGAACACCGGGGAGCTGTTTTTT,CASSINRDANTGELFF
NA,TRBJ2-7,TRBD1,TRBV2,TGTGCCAGCAGAGCGGACAGGGTTATCTACGAGCAGTACTTC,CASRADRVIYEQYF
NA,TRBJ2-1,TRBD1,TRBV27,TGTGCCAGCAGTTCTCTTGGCGGGACAGGATACTACAATGAGCAGTTCTTC,CASSSLGGTGYYNEQFF
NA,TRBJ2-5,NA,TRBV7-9,TGTGCCAGCAGCTTACAAGGGAGCGCCGAGGAGACCCAGTACTTC,CASSLQGSAEETQYF
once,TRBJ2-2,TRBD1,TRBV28,TGTGCCAGCGAAAACTACCCCGGACAGGGGGCGATCGGGGAGCTGTTTTTT,CASENYPGQGAIGELFF
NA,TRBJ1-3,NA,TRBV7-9,TGTGCCAGCACCACGAGGAACTCTGGAAACACCATATATTTT,CASTTRNSGNTIYF
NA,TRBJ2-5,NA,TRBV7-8,TGTGCCAGCAGCATATATGGGGTTGGGCAGGGGTGGCGAGAGACCCAGTACTTC,CASSIYGVGQGWRETQYF
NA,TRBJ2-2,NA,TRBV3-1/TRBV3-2,TGTGCCAGCAGCCGCATTTCGGCAGGGGCTAACACCGGGGAGCTGTTTTTT,CASSRISAGANTGELFF
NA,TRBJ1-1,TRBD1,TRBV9,TGTGCCAGCAGCTTTGGGACAGGGAACACTGAAGCTTTCTTT,CASSFGTGNTEAFF
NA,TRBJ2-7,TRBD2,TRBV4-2,TGTGCCAGCAGCCAAGCTAGCGGGAGGGGAAACGAGCAGTACTTC,CASSQASGRGNEQYF
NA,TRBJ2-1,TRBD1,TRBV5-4,TGTGCCAGCAGCAAATCGACAGGGGCCTACAATGAGCAGTTCTTC,CASSKSTGAYNEQFF
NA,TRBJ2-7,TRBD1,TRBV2,TGTGCCAACTTAGGACAGGGTAGAAACGAGCAGTACTTC,CANLGQGRNEQYF
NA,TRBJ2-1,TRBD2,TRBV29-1,TGCAGCGTTGTTAGGACTAGCGGGGGAGAGCAGTTCTTC,CSVVRTSGGEQFF
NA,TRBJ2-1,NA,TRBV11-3,TGTGCCAGCAGCTTAGATGTACTCAATGAGCAGTTCTTC,CASSLDVLNEQFF
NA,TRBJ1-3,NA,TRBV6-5,TGTGCCAGCAGTTACGGCAGGGGCGAAAACACCATATATTTT,CASSYGRGENTIYF
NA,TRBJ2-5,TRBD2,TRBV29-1,TGCAGCGTTGAAGAAAGGAGACTAGCGGGAGTAGGCGAGACCCAGTACTTC,CSVEERRLAGVGETQYF
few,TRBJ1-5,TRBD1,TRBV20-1,TGCAGTGCTAGTGCGGCGGGACAGGGGTCTCAGCCCCAGCATTTT,CSASAAGQGSQPQHF
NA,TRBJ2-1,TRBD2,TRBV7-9,TGTGCCAGCAGCCGAAGCGGGAGGAACTACAATGAGCAGTTCTTC,CASSRSGRNYNEQFF
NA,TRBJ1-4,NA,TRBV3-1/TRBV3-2,TGTGCCAGCAGCTCAGGACAGAACAATGAAAAACTGTTTTTT,CASSSGQNNEKLFF
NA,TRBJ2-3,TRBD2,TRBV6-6,TGTGCCAGCAGTCCGGGGACTAGCGGGAGGGAGCCAGATACGCAGTATTTT,CASSPGTSGREPDTQYF
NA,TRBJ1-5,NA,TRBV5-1,TGCGCCAGCAGCTTGGGGCAGGATCAGCCCCAGCATTTT,CASSLGQDQPQHF
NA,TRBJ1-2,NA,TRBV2,TGTGCCAGTAGAAGTAACTATGGCTACACCTTC,CASRSNYGYTF